One and the same sample provided the 8 T cell receptor beta chains below, sequenced in a study of blood T cell repertoires in COVID-19 (dated by TCRdb to about 2020). Library preparation employed the immunoSEQ multiplex PCR assay. Drawn from immuneACCESS, this table holds only the in-frame rearrangements with V and J called that TCRdb kept. Clones are partly lost; checked studies trace under half to an unresolved V gene and leave the rest unexplained. In all, the sample holds 75,000 or so clones, and around 83% of those were seen once. The ten largest clonotypes hold less than 40% of the sample. Sequencing was performed on peripheral blood. Receptors were obtained from a woman in her sixties or seventies with acute or convalescent COVID-19.

The gene calls are TRBV6-6 and TRBJ1-5, with 8 nucleotides matching TRBD1. The CDR3 is 16 amino acids. In germline, CDR1 is MNHNY, CDR2 SVGAGI (reference sequence). J lost 0 bases, V lost 5 bases, and 6 bases had no gene match. This CDR3 is CASSRETGVSNQPQHF. The CDR3 DNA reads as TGTGCCAGCAGTCGAGAGACAGGGGTTAGCAATCAGCCCCAGCATTTT.

The V gene is TRBV10-3, the J gene TRBJ1-5; 9 bases fit TRBD1. The junction had 5 bases not matched to a gene; V was cut back by 10 bases and J by 4 bases. Germline lookup yields CDR1 ENHRY and CDR2 SYGVKD. The CDR3 is 13 residues long. CDR3 nucleotides: TGTGCCAGCCGGGACAGGGTTAATCAGCCCCAGCATTTT. It encodes CASRDRVNQPQHF.

The rearrangement joins TRBV10-1 to TRBJ1-1; weak D call: TRBD1 (6 bases). This CDR3 spans 14 amino acids. V was cut by 7 bases and J by 6 bases, with 18 bases left in between. CDR1 is WNHNN and CDR2 is SYGVQD in the germline V gene (reference sequence). The CDR3 here is CASTAGQINSEAFF. Here the CDR3 DNA reads TGCGCCAGCACCGCCGGACAGATTAATTCTGAAGCTTTCTTT.

The V gene is TRBV7-9, the J gene TRBJ1-1; 7 nucleotides agree with TRBD1. CDR3 length equals 14 residues. Germline trimming cut 3 bases from V and 7 bases from J; bases unmatched to any gene: 8. Germline CDR1 reads SEHNR; CDR2 reads FQNEAQ (reference sequence). CDR3 sequence reads: CASSFGDSRVEAFF. Here the CDR3 DNA reads TGTGCCAGCAGCTTCGGGGACAGCAGAGTTGAAGCTTTCTTT.

This chain uses TRBV10-1 with TRBJ1-6, with 7 positions matching TRBD1. The V and J ends lost 9 bases and 6 bases, in that order; junction bases with no gene match: 5. Germline loops: CDR1 WNHNN, CDR2 SYGVQD (reference sequence). This CDR3 has 13 residues. Written as DNA, the CDR3 is TGCGCCAGTGCACAGGGGAGTAATTCACCCCTCCACTTT. Translated, it gives CASAQGSNSPLHF.

The V gene is TRBV6-1, the J gene TRBJ1-1; 11 bases line up with TRBD1. V lost 3 bases and J lost 0; bases outside the gene matches: 0. There are 15 residues in the CDR3. Per the germline V gene, CDR1 is MNHNS and CDR2 is SASEGT. The CDR3 loop is CASSEGQGVNTEAFF. CDR3 nucleotides: TGTGCCAGCAGTGAGGGACAGGGGGTGAACACTGAAGCTTTCTTT.

The chain combines TRBV6-1 with TRBJ1-1, with D tentatively TRBD1 (6 bases). Trimming took off 3 bases at V and 7 bases at J, with 18 bases between the two ends. Germline CDR1 reads MNHNS; CDR2 reads SASEGT. The length of the CDR3 is 15 residues. CDR3 in amino acids: CASSDPRAGVREAFF. CDR3 sequence (DNA): TGTGCCAGCAGTGACCCTCGCGCAGGGGTACGTGAAGCTTTCTTT.

CDR3 sequence reads: CASSVGVARGETQYF. The DNA for the CDR3 is TGTGCCAGCAGCGTAGGCGTGGCCCGGGGGGAGACCCAGTACTTC. The J gene is TRBJ2-5, the V gene TRBV9; D is possibly TRBD2 (6 bases). V lost 0 bases and J 5 bases, leaving 14 bases between the germline ends. From germline, CDR1 is SGDLS and CDR2 YYNGEE. This CDR3 spans 15 amino acids.